The rows below give T cell receptor beta chains drawn from one sample of a study of cytomegalovirus exposure and HLA in healthy donors. Profiled with immunoSEQ multiplex PCR; TCRdb holds only in-frame clones, not every one. The repertoire holds 150,000 or so clones, with around 84% as singletons. Material: PBMCs. The receptors were gathered from a human donor in good health. The CDR3 runs from the conserved cysteine through the conserved F or W. D genes are given only for firm matches. The size entry is marked missing in some rows and otherwise reads once, few, many or a size class.

D gene,clone size,V gene,J gene,CDR3 DNA,CDR3 protein
TRBD1,-,TRBV7-3,TRBJ2-2,TGTGCCAGCAGCTTCACCCCAGGGGGCTACGGGGAGCTGTTTTTT,CASSFTPGGYGELFF
-,-,TRBV7-9,TRBJ1-1,TGTGCCAGCAGCGCACGGGGGAACACTGAAGCTTTCTTT,CASSARGNTEAFF
TRBD1,-,TRBV29-1,TRBJ1-2,TGCAGCGTGGGAGGACAGGGCCATGGCTACACCTTC,CSVGGQGHGYTF
TRBD2,-,TRBV5-1,TRBJ2-1,TGCGCCAGCACTCTGGTAGGGACTAGCGACAATGAGCAGTTCTTC,CASTLVGTSDNEQFF
TRBD2,-,TRBV7-3,TRBJ2-2,TGTGCCAGCAGCTTAGCGGGGGGCGGTACCGGGGAGCTGTTTTTT,CASSLAGGGTGELFF
-,-,TRBV7-3,TRBJ2-1,TGTGCCAGCAGCCTTCTAGCGTTGGGCTCCTACAATGAGCAGTTCTTC,CASSLLALGSYNEQFF
TRBD1,once,TRBV5-4,TRBJ1-3,TGTGCCAGCAGCGGTGGGACAGGGCCCGGAAACACCATATATTTT,CASSGGTGPGNTIYF
TRBD2,once,TRBV28,TRBJ2-7,TGTGCCAGCAACGTTAGCGGGAGGAGATGGCAGTACTTC,CASNVSGRRWQYF
TRBD1,once,TRBV7-9,TRBJ1-2,TGTGCCAGCAGCTTAGAGGCGAACAGGGGCTATGGCTACACCTTC,CASSLEANRGYGYTF
TRBD2,-,TRBV9,TRBJ2-5,TGTGCCAGCAGCGATTTAGCGGGAGAACAAGAGACCCAGTACTTC,CASSDLAGEQETQYF
-,-,TRBV27,TRBJ1-4,TGTGCCACCCGGGGAAGGGCGGGAGAAAAACTGTTTTTT,CATRGRAGEKLFF
TRBD1,few,TRBV18,TRBJ1-1,TGTGCCAGCTCACCACAACAGGGGGATGTTTTCTTT,CASSPQQGDVFF
-,-,TRBV5-6,TRBJ1-6,TGTGCCAGCAGCTTGGCCAGGCACCACTTGAGCTCCTATAATTCACCCCTCCACTTT,CASSLARHHLSSYNSPLHF
-,-,TRBV4-3,TRBJ2-5,TGCGCCAGCAGCCAGCGACTAGTACAAGAGACCCAGTACTTC,CASSQRLVQETQYF
-,-,TRBV25-1,TRBJ2-1,TGTGCCAGCAGCTCCGGGACAAACCTTTACAATGAGCAGTTCTTC,CASSSGTNLYNEQFF
-,-,TRBV18,TRBJ1-2,TGTGCCAGCTCAGCAGGGGTCGGCTACACCTTC,CASSAGVGYTF
-,few,TRBV7-2,TRBJ1-2,TGTGCCAGCAGCGCCTCAGGGGTTAACTATGGCTACACCTTC,CASSASGVNYGYTF
TRBD1,-,TRBV28,TRBJ2-6,TGTGCCAGCAGTCCCAGGACCCTGAGACGGACAGGAAAGTCTGGGGCCAACGTCCTGACTTTC,CASSPRTLRRTGKSGANVLTF
-,-,TRBV19,TRBJ1-1,TGTGCCAGTAGCTTAGAATCGAACACTGAAGCTTTCTTT,CASSLESNTEAFF
-,once,TRBV7-2,TRBJ1-3,TGTGCCAGCAAGGAGGGCTCCTCTGGAAACACCATATATTTT,CASKEGSSGNTIYF
TRBD1,-,TRBV9,TRBJ1-1,TGTGCCAGCAGCGTAGGGCAGGGGGGCACTGAAGCTTTCTTT,CASSVGQGGTEAFF
-,-,TRBV5-1,TRBJ1-3,TGCGCCAGCAGCTTCGACGAGGGTTTCTCTGGAAACACCATATATTTT,CASSFDEGFSGNTIYF
TRBD2,-,TRBV2,TRBJ2-5,TGTGCCAGTAGACTAGCGGGAGAGACCCAGTACTTC,CASRLAGETQYF
TRBD2,-,TRBV29-1,TRBJ2-1,TGCAGCGTTGAAGGTGCTAGCGGGAGCACGAAAACCTACAATGAGCAGTTCTTC,CSVEGASGSTKTYNEQFF
TRBD1,-,TRBV29-1,TRBJ2-1,TGCAGCGTCGAGGGGACAGCAAAGGATGAGCAGTTCTTC,CSVEGTAKDEQFF
-,-,TRBV12-5,TRBJ2-1,TGTGCCATTACTCTCGGCAATGAGCAGTTCTTC,CAITLGNEQFF
-,-,TRBV19,TRBJ2-1,TGTGCCAGTAGTATAGGGCATGAGCAGTTCTTC,CASSIGHEQFF
TRBD1,-,TRBV5-1,TRBJ1-1,TGCGCCAGCAGCCGGGGACAGACGGTGGGGAACACTGAAGCTTTCTTT,CASSRGQTVGNTEAFF
-,-,TRBV18,TRBJ1-1,TGTGCCAGCTCACCACCGCGGAAGACGAACACTGAAGCTTTCTTT,CASSPPRKTNTEAFF
-,-,TRBV5-8,TRBJ2-2,TGTGCCAGCAGCCCCAGAAACAGGGTGGGCGCCGGGGAGCTGTTTTTT,CASSPRNRVGAGELFF
-,-,TRBV6-1,TRBJ2-7,TGTGCCAGCAGAGCAAACCCGACAGGCTCCTACGAGCAGTACTTC,CASRANPTGSYEQYF
TRBD1,once,TRBV10-3,TRBJ2-7,TGTGCCATCAGTGGGGGGACAGCAACCTACGAGCAGTACTTC,CAISGGTATYEQYF
TRBD1,-,TRBV9,TRBJ1-1,TGTGCCAGCAGCGCCCCGGGACAGGGGAACACTGAAGCTTTCTTT,CASSAPGQGNTEAFF
-,-,TRBV11-2,TRBJ1-6,TGTGCCAGCAGCCTTGCGGGGAATTCACCCCTCCACTTT,CASSLAGNSPLHF
TRBD1,-,TRBV4-1,TRBJ1-2,TGCGCCAGCAGCCAAGGAGGGACAGGGGATGGCTACACCTTC,CASSQGGTGDGYTF
TRBD2,-,TRBV5-1,TRBJ2-3,TGCGCCAGCAGCCCCGGCCCGGGACTAACACCCGATACGCAGTATTTT,CASSPGPGLTPDTQYF
-,-,TRBV30,TRBJ1-5,TGTGCCTGGACCAAGGGGCCTAGCAATCAGCCCCAGCATTTT,CAWTKGPSNQPQHF
-,-,TRBV5-1,TRBJ1-1,TGCGCCAGCGGCCTAGGGGCATTGGACACTGAAGCTTTCTTT,CASGLGALDTEAFF
TRBD1,-,TRBV7-9,TRBJ2-3,TGTGCCAGCAGTCCAAACAGGGGACGGGCAGATACGCAGTATTTT,CASSPNRGRADTQYF
-,-,TRBV2,TRBJ2-2,TGTGCCAGCAGTGAATTGCAGGGTGGTACCGGGGAGCTGTTTTTT,CASSELQGGTGELFF
-,-,TRBV27,TRBJ1-3,TGTGCCAGCTATTGGGGGGGGAGCTCTGGAAACACCATATATTTT,CASYWGGSSGNTIYF
-,-,TRBV30,TRBJ2-7,TGTGCCTGGGGGATCGGAGGAGAGCAGTACTTC,CAWGIGGEQYF
TRBD2,-,TRBV11-2,TRBJ2-1,TGTGCCAGCAGCTATAGCGGGGGCCCCTCGGATGAGCAGTTCTTC,CASSYSGGPSDEQFF
-,-,TRBV14,TRBJ2-3,TGTGCCAGCAGCTCTCCGGGACTGGCTAGCACAGATACGCAGTATTTT,CASSSPGLASTDTQYF
-,-,TRBV18,TRBJ2-5,TGTGCCAGCTCACCATCGGAGACCCAGTACTTC,CASSPSETQYF
TRBD2,-,TRBV7-9,TRBJ2-4,TGTGCCAGCAGCGCCCCGCGGCGGGAGAACATTCAGTACTTC,CASSAPRRENIQYF
-,-,TRBV19,TRBJ1-2,TGTGCCAGTAGCCCCCTAGGGGGAGGGGACTATGGCTACACCTTC,CASSPLGGGDYGYTF
TRBD1,-,TRBV5-4,TRBJ2-2,TGTGCCAGCAGCTTGAAGACAGGGGTGAACACCGGGGAGCTGTTTTTT,CASSLKTGVNTGELFF
TRBD1,-,TRBV27,TRBJ1-5,TGTGCCAGCAGTCCGGGACAGCAAGGACCCCAGCATTTT,CASSPGQQGPQHF
TRBD2,-,TRBV6-1,TRBJ2-1,TGTGCCAGTGTCCTGCGCGGGGGGCTCAGCAATGAGCAGTTCTTC,CASVLRGGLSNEQFF
-,-,TRBV7-9,TRBJ2-3,TGTGCCAGCAGCGCAATTCAGATAGATACGCAGTATTTT,CASSAIQIDTQYF
-,once,TRBV19,TRBJ1-1,TGTGCCAGTACCGCGGCCCGGGGCACTGAAGCTTTCTTT,CASTAARGTEAFF
-,once,TRBV4-2,TRBJ2-5,TGTGCCAGCAGCCAAGAAGTACTAGTTGGAGAGACCCAGTACTTC,CASSQEVLVGETQYF
-,-,TRBV5-8,TRBJ2-5,TGTGCCAGCAGCCGCGACAGGAATCAAGAGACCCAGTACTTC,CASSRDRNQETQYF